Detailed here is one T cell receptor beta chain. This sample was taken from a study of blood T cell repertoires in COVID-19. The CDR3 runs 17 residues. The ends were cut back, 3 bases at V and 0 bases at J, with 16 bases in the middle. Germline V gene lookup returns CDR1 SGHRS and CDR2 YFSETQ. Per the original methods: Estimated nucleated cell counts came from reference gene primer amplification. TCRdb keeps only in-frame clones here, not all; method: immunoSEQ multiplex PCR. That table furnishes V, J and clone size, whereas the DNA furnished D and trimming. The sample has roughly 350,000 clones; around 84% are singletons.

The chain couples TRBV5-1 to TRBJ2-1, with D possibly matching TRBD2 (5 bases). The receptor was derived from a woman younger than 30 with acute or convalescent COVID-19. Sequenced: peripheral blood. The CDR3 sequence is CASSSYVTGSSYNEQFF. Here the CDR3 DNA reads TGCGCCAGCAGCTCGTACGTTACGGGGAGCTCCTACAATGAGCAGTTCTTC.